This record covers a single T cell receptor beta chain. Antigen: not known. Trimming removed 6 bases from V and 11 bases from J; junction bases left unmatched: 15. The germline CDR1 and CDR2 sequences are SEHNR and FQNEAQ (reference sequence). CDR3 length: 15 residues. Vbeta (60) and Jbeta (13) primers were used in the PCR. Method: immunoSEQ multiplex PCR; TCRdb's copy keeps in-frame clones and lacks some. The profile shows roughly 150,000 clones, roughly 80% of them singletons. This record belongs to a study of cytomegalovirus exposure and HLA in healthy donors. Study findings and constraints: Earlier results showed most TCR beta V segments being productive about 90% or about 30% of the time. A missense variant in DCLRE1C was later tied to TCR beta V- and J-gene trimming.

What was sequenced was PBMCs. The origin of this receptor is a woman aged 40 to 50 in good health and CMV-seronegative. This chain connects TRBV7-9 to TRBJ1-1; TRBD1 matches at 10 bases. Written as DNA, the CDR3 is TGTGCCAGCAGACTAGTGGCCGGGGACAGGGGTTTGGCTTTCTTT. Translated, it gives CASRLVAGDRGLAFF.